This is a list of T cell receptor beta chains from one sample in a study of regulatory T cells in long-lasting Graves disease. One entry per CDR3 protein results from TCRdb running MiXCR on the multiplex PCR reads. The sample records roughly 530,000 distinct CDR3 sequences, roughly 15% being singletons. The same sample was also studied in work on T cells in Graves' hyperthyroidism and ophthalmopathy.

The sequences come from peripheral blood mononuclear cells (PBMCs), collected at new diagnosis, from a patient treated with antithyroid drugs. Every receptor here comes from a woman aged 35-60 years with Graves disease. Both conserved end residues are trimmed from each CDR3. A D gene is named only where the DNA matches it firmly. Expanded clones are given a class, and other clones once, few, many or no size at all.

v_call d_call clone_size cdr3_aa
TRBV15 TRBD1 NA ATRQGGTGELF
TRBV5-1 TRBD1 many ASSYDRGGKNIQY
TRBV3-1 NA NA ASSHGSGANVLT
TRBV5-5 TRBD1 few ASSRDRPHSYNEQF
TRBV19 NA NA ASTPGIGTYEQY
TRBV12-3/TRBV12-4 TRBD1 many ASSYGTVAMNTEAF
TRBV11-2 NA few ASSPNYEQF
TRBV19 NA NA ASSIKGVNTEAF
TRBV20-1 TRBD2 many SASFSRGGGEQF
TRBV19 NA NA ASSTIQGRYSNQPQH